Below are 3 T cell receptor beta chains sequenced from a single sample in a study of Graves' ophthalmopathy and Graves' hyperthyroidism. The sequenced template was RNA, covering the TCR beta CDR3 region. Second-round multiplex PCR came after first-round RT-PCR with HTBI primers. TCRdb re-derived calls from the multiplex PCR reads in MiXCR, one entry per CDR3 protein. Here the sample spans 680,000 or so distinct CDR3 sequences, 22% being singletons. Sequencing input: peripheral blood. All receptors derive from a young woman with stable Graves' hyperthyroidism. Some clones in this sample may be carry-over from other donors' samples.

This clonotype was seen ten or more times. V gene TRBV10-3 combines with J gene TRBJ2-7; tentatively, D is TRBD2 (6 bases). The V end lost 4 bases, the J end lost 3 bases, and 10 bases lay between the germline ends. CDR1 is ENHRY, CDR2 SYGVKD, per germline. The CDR3 totals 13 residues. CDR3 in DNA: TGTGCCATCAGTGTAGACGGGGGCTACGAGCAGTACTTC. Encoded protein: CAISVDGGYEQYF.

This clonotype was detected a few times. V usage is TRBV12-3 or TRBV12-4 and J usage is TRBJ1-1; 10 nucleotides align to TRBD1. The CDR3 spans 14 residues. V shed 7 bases, J shed 6 bases, and the junction held 8 bases outside the gene matches. For the CDR3, the DNA is TGTGCCAGCACCTCTGGGACAGGGGCCCCTGAAGCTTTCTTT. Residues: CASTSGTGAPEAFF.

This clonotype was seen repeatedly, ten times or more. The V call is TRBV20-1, the J call TRBJ2-7, with TRBD1 matching over 10 bases. This CDR3 spans 13 amino acids. Germline loops: CDR1 DFQATT, CDR2 SNEGSKA (reference sequence). Trimming at V came to 6 bases and at J to 7 bases, leaving 9 bases not matched to a gene. DNA of the CDR3: TGCAGTGCACAGACAGGGGGCGCGGGGGAGCAGTACTTC. Translated, it gives CSAQTGGAGEQYF.